A selection of T cell receptor beta chains follows, all from one sample in a study of shared clonotypes between healthy human individuals. TCRdb keeps only in-frame clones here, not all; method: immunoSEQ multiplex PCR. The sample yields roughly 1,800,000 clones, just under 95% seen once. Sequenced: naive CD8+ T cells sorted from blood. The receptors originated from a man between 18 and 35 years old in good health. CDR3s include the opening cysteine and the closing phenylalanine or tryptophan. The order of the fields is CDR3 protein, J gene, CDR3 length, V gene.

cdr3_aa: CAWARGGGNEQFF
j_call: TRBJ2-1
cdr3_length: 13
v_call: TRBV30

cdr3_aa: CASRPVRGADDSPLHF
j_call: TRBJ1-6
cdr3_length: 16
v_call: TRBV27

cdr3_aa: CASSLERGAYEQYF
j_call: TRBJ2-7
cdr3_length: 14
v_call: TRBV5-1

cdr3_aa: CASSTHPGAGQETQYF
j_call: TRBJ2-5
cdr3_length: 16
v_call: TRBV7-8

cdr3_aa: CASSPGGGNSPLHF
j_call: TRBJ1-6
cdr3_length: 14
v_call: TRBV27

cdr3_aa: CATSRDREGEEKLFF
j_call: TRBJ1-4
cdr3_length: 15
v_call: TRBV15

cdr3_aa: CASYRAEPYEQYF
j_call: TRBJ2-7
cdr3_length: 13
v_call: TRBV5-6

cdr3_aa: CASSIYGYQPQHF
j_call: TRBJ1-5
cdr3_length: 13
v_call: TRBV19

cdr3_aa: CASSLARGDQPQHF
j_call: TRBJ1-5
cdr3_length: 14
v_call: TRBV7-6

cdr3_aa: CASSSFGTSYEQYF
j_call: TRBJ2-7
cdr3_length: 14
v_call: TRBV19

cdr3_aa: CASSLLLQADGEQFF
j_call: TRBJ2-1
cdr3_length: 15
v_call: TRBV27

cdr3_aa: CASNDLTEGKKLFF
j_call: TRBJ1-4
cdr3_length: 14
v_call: TRBV19

cdr3_aa: CASMWGPQETQYF
j_call: TRBJ2-5
cdr3_length: 13
v_call: TRBV7-9

cdr3_aa: CASSEARWGSYEQYF
j_call: TRBJ2-7
cdr3_length: 15
v_call: TRBV2

cdr3_aa: CASSLGTGREKLFF
j_call: TRBJ1-4
cdr3_length: 14
v_call: TRBV27